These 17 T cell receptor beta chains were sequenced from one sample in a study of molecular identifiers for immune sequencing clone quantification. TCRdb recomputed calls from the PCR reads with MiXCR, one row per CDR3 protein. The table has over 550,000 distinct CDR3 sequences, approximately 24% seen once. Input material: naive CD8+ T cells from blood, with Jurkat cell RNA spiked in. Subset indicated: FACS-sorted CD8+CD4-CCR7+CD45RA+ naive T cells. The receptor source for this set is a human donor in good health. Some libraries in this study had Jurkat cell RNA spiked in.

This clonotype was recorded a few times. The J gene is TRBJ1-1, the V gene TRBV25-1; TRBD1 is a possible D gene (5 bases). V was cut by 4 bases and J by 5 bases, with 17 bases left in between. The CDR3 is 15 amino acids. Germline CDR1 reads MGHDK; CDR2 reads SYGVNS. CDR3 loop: CASSVGGGMGTEAFF. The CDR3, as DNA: TGTGCCAGCAGTGTTGGGGGGGGGATGGGTACTGAAGCTTTCTTT.

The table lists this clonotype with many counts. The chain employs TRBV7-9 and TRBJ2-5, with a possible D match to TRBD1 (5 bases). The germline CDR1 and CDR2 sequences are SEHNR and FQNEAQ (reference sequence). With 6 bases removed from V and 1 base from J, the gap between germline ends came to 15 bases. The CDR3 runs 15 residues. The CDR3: CASRLPLDSQETQYF. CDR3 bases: TGTGCCAGCAGGCTTCCCCTTGACAGCCAAGAGACCCAGTACTTC.

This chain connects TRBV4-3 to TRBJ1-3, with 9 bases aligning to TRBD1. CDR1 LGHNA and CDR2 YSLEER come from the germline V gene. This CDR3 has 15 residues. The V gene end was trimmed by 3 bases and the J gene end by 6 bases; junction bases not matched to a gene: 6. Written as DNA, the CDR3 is TGCGCCAGCAGCCATCAAGGGACAGGGCTAAACACCATATATTTT. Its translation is CASSHQGTGLNTIYF.

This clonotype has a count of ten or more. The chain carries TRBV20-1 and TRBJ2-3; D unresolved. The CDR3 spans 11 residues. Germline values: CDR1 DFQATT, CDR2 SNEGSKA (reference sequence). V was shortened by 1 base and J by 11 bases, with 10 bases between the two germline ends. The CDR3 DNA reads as TGCAGTGCTAGAGCGGTGAGCATGCAGTATTTT. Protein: CSARAVSMQYF.

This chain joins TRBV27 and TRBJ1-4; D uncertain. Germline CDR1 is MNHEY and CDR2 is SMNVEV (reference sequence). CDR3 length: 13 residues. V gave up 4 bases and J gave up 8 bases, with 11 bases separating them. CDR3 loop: CASSYQVGEKLFF. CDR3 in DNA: TGTGCCAGCAGTTACCAAGTAGGCGAAAAACTGTTTTTT.

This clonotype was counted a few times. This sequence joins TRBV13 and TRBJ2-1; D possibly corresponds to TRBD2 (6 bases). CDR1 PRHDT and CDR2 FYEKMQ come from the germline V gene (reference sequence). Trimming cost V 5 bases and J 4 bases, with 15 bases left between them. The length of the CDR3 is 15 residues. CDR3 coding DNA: TGTGCCAGCAGCAAAGGACCTAGCGAGTACAATGAGCAGTTCTTC. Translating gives CASSKGPSEYNEQFF.

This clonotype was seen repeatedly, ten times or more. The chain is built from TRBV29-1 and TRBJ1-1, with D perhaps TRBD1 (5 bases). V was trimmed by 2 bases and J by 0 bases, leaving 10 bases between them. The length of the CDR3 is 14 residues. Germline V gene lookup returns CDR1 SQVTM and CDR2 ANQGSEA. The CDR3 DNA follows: TGCAGCGTTGAATCTCAGGGAATGAACACTGAAGCTTTCTTT. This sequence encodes CSVESQGMNTEAFF.

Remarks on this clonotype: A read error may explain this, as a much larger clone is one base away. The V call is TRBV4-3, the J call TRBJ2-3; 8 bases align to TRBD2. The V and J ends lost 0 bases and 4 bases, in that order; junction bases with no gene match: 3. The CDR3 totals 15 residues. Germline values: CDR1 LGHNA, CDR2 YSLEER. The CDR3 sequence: CASSQDKTSADTQYF. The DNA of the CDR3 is TGCGCCAGCAGCCAAGACAAGACTAGCGCAGATACGCAGTATTTT.

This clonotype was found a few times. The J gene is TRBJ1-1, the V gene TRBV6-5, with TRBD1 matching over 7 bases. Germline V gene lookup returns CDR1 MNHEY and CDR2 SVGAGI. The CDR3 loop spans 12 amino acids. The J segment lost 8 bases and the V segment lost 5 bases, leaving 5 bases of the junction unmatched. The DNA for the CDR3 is TGTGCCAGCAGTAAAGGGACAGCAGAAGCTTTCTTT. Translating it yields CASSKGTAEAFF.

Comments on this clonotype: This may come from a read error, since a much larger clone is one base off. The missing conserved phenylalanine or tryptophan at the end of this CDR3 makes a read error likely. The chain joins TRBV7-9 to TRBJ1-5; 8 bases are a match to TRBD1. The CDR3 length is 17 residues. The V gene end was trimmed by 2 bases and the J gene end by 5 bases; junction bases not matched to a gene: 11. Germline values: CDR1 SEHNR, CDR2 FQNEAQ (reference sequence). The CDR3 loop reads CASSLSSGGAGHQPQHV. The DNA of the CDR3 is TGTGCCAGCAGCTTATCCTCAGGGGGCGCGGGTCATCAGCCCCAGCATGTT.

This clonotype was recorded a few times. This CDR3 is CAIRRDSYSYEQYF. The CDR3, as DNA: TGTGCCATCAGACGGGACAGCTATTCCTACGAGCAGTACTTC. V and J are TRBV10-3 and TRBJ2-7, with 7 positions matching TRBD1. The CDR3 is made up of 14 amino acids. CDR1 and CDR2 from the germline V gene are ENHRY and SYGVKD. V shed 6 bases, J shed 1 base, and the junction held 6 bases outside the gene matches.

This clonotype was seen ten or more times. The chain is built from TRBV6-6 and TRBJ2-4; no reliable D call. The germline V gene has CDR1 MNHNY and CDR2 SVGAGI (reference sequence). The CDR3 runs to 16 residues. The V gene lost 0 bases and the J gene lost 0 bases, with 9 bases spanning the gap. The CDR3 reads CASSYSAQRAKNIQYF. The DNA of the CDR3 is TGTGCCAGCAGTTACTCAGCCCAGAGAGCCAAAAACATTCAGTACTTC.

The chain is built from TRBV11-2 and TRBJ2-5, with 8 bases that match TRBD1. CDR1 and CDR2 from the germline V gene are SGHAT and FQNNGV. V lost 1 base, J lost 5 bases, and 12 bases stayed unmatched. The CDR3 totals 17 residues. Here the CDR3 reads CASSLVGGTGGRETQYF. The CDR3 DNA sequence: TGTGCCAGCAGCTTAGTAGGGGGGACAGGAGGACGCGAGACCCAGTACTTC.

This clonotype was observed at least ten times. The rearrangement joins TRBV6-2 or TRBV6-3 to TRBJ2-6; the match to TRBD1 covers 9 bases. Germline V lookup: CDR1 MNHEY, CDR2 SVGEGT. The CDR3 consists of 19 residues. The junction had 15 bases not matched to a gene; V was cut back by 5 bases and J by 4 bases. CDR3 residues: CASSQIRDRVLSGANVLTF. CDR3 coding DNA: TGTGCCAGCAGTCAAATCCGGGACAGGGTCCTCTCGGGGGCCAACGTCCTGACTTTC.

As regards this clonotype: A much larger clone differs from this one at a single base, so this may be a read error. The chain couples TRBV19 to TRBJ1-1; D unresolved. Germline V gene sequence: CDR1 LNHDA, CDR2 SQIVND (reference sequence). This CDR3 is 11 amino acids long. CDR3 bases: TGTGCCAGTAGTATTTCGCTTCAAGCTTCCTTT. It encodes CASSISLQASF.

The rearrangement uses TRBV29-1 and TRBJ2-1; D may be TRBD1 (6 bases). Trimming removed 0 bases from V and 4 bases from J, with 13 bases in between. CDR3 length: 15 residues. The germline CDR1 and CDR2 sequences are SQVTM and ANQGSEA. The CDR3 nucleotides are TGCAGCGTTGAAGACACGGGACACAATTACAATGAGCAGTTCTTC. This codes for CSVEDTGHNYNEQFF.

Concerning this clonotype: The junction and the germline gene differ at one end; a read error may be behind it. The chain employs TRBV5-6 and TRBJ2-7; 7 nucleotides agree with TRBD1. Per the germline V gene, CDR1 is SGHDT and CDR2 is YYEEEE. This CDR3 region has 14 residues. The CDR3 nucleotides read TGTGCCAGCAGATTGGGACAGACTTCCTACGAGCAGTACTTC. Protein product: CASRLGQTSYEQYF.